The 26 T cell receptor beta chains reported below all come from one sample, sequenced in a study of PD-L1 blockade in urothelial cancer. TCRdb's table, derived via immunoSEQ multiplex PCR, lists solely in-frame clones and lacks some. The sample carries 20,000 to 25,000 clones, roughly 89% recorded once. Time point in this sample: peripheral blood 6 weeks after treatment start. The sequences come from PBMCs, collected around atezolizumab (anti-PD-L1) treatment. These receptors came from a woman in her sixties or seventies with urothelial cancer.

CDR3 amino acids: CASRTGTTNINEQFF. The CDR3 DNA reads as TGTGCCAGCAGAACCGGGACTACAAATATCAATGAGCAGTTCTTC. The J gene is TRBJ2-1, the V gene TRBV2; 7 nucleotides align to TRBD2. Trimming took 6 bases from V and 6 from J; bases not matched to a gene: 11. Germline CDR1 and CDR2: SNHLY and FYNNEI. This CDR3 is built from 15 residues.

The chain is built from TRBV18 and TRBJ2-5, with 8 positions matching TRBD1. V lost 3 bases to trimming and J lost 5 bases; unmatched junction nucleotides: 11. The germline V gene has CDR1 KGHSH and CDR2 LQKENI. The CDR3 contains 16 residues. CDR3 in amino acids: CASSPDLGQVWETQYF. For the CDR3, the DNA is TGTGCCAGCTCACCGGATCTGGGACAGGTCTGGGAGACCCAGTACTTC.

This chain joins TRBV5-5 and TRBJ2-3, with TRBD1 matching over 11 bases. The CDR3 is 14 residues long. CDR1 SGHKS and CDR2 YYEKEE come from the germline V gene (reference sequence). Losses at the gene ends were 4 bases for V and 8 bases for J; bases not matched to a gene: 6. CDR3 protein: CASSNRDRGGTQYF. The CDR3, as DNA: TGTGCCAGCAGCAACAGGGACAGGGGGGGTACGCAGTATTTT.

The rearrangement joins TRBV5-1 to TRBJ1-4; 9 positions match TRBD1. With V trimmed by 7 bases and J by 2 bases, 9 bases remained unmatched. Germline loops: CDR1 SGHRS, CDR2 YFSETQ. This CDR3 comprises 16 residues. The CDR3 loop is CASALQGAVTNEKLFF. In DNA, the CDR3 is TGCGCCAGCGCACTACAGGGGGCAGTTACTAATGAAAAACTGTTTTTT.

The chain has TRBV9 and TRBJ2-1; the match to TRBD2 covers 7 bases. Trimming cost V 0 bases and J 4 bases; bases outside gene matches: 7. The germline CDR1 and CDR2 sequences are SGDLS and YYNGEE. This CDR3 has 16 amino acids. CDR3 DNA: TGTGCCAGCAGCGTAGTAGGTAGCGGGCCATACAATGAGCAGTTCTTC. Translating it yields CASSVVGSGPYNEQFF.

V usage is TRBV7-2 and J usage is TRBJ2-1, with TRBD2 matching over 9 bases. CDR1 and CDR2 from the germline V gene are SGHTA and FQGNSA. The ends lost 5 bases at V and 3 bases at J; junction bases unmatched: 14. This CDR3 has 18 residues. CDR3 region: CASSRAGGRTNLYNEQFF. CDR3 DNA: TGTGCCAGCAGCAGAGCGGGGGGCCGGACTAACCTCTACAATGAGCAGTTCTTC.

The chain joins TRBV27 to TRBJ2-2, with 9 nucleotides matching TRBD1. Unmatched junction bases numbered 7, after V lost 5 bases and J lost 0 bases. Germline V gives CDR1 MNHEY, CDR2 SMNVEV (reference sequence). The CDR3 is 17 residues long. This chain's CDR3 is CASSRDRAYANTGELFF. The CDR3 region has the DNA TGTGCCAGCAGTCGGGACAGGGCCTACGCGAACACCGGGGAGCTGTTTTTT.

The chain couples TRBV9 to TRBJ2-5, with TRBD1 matching over 7 bases. Germline V gene sequence: CDR1 SGDLS, CDR2 YYNGEE. The CDR3 is made up of 15 amino acids. Unmatched junction bases numbered 8, after V lost 2 bases and J lost 4 bases. The CDR3 loop reads CASSVDRDRRETQYF. The CDR3 region has the DNA TGTGCCAGCAGCGTCGACAGGGATAGGCGAGAGACCCAGTACTTC.

This clone occurred a few times. The chain couples TRBV18 to TRBJ2-7, with 7 bases lining up with TRBD1. V was pared by 0 bases and J by 2 bases, with 1 base of the junction left unmatched. There are 14 residues in the CDR3. Germline V gives CDR1 KGHSH, CDR2 LQKENI. The CDR3 DNA sequence: TGTGCCAGCTCACCACCGGGACAGACCTACGAGCAGTACTTC. Translating it yields CASSPPGQTYEQYF.

V is TRBV18 and J is TRBJ1-4; TRBD1 aligns across 10 bases. This CDR3 is 17 amino acids long. Germline V gene data show CDR1 as KGHSH and CDR2 as LQKENI. The V segment lost 2 bases and the J segment 3 bases; nucleotides outside the gene matches: 6. The CDR3 here is CASSPSGQGGSNEKLFF. CDR3 coding DNA: TGTGCCAGCTCACCATCCGGACAGGGGGGATCTAATGAAAAACTGTTTTTT.

The chain joins TRBV9 to TRBJ1-2; no clear D gene. V gave up 0 bases and J gave up 8 bases, with 17 bases separating them. CDR3 length: 15 residues. Germline loops: CDR1 SGDLS, CDR2 YYNGEE. CDR3 DNA sequence: TGTGCCAGCAGCGTAGGGGCTCGCACACTGCCGGGCTACACCTTC. Its protein is CASSVGARTLPGYTF.

The genes are TRBV21-1 and TRBJ2-1; the table's D call, TRBD2, was not checked against the DNA. TRBV21-1 is termed a pseudogene. This CDR3 is built from 20 residues. CDR3 sequence: CASSKVGLAGANGSYNEQFF. The CDR3, as DNA: TGTGCCAGCAGCAAAGTCGGACTAGCGGGGGCCAACGGCTCCTACAATGAGCAGTTCTTC.

CDR3 residues: CASKQSVGGGNQPQHF. Here the CDR3 DNA reads TGTGCCAGTAAACAATCAGTGGGAGGGGGCAATCAGCCCCAGCATTTT. This rearrangement joins TRBV19 to TRBJ1-5, with D possibly matching TRBD1 (5 bases). This CDR3 has 16 amino acids. The germline V and J ends were trimmed by 7 bases and 2 bases, with 18 bases remaining between them. The germline CDR1 and CDR2 sequences are LNHDA and SQIVND (reference sequence).

This CDR3 reads CSVGQGYQETQYF. Written as DNA, the CDR3 is TGCAGCGTTGGGCAGGGGTACCAAGAGACCCAGTACTTC. V and J are TRBV29-1 and TRBJ2-5; maybe TRBD1 (6 bases). CDR1 and CDR2 from the germline V gene are SQVTM and ANQGSEA. The CDR3 extends over 13 amino acids. V shed 4 bases and J shed 0 bases, with 9 bases lying between them.

V is TRBV4-1 and J is TRBJ1-2, with 9 bases matching TRBD1. V lost 3 bases to trimming and J lost 0 bases; unmatched junction nucleotides: 5. The CDR3 is 16 amino acids. Germline V gene data show CDR1 as MGHRA and CDR2 as YSYEKL. This chain's CDR3 is CASSQGQGISNYGYTF. As DNA, the CDR3 is TGCGCCAGCAGCCAGGGACAGGGAATTTCTAACTATGGCTACACCTTC.

This chain uses TRBV9 with TRBJ1-3, with D tentatively TRBD1 (6 bases). The CDR3 is 15 residues long. Germline V gene sequence: CDR1 SGDLS, CDR2 YYNGEE. V was pared by 6 bases and J by 0 bases, with 13 bases between. The DNA for the CDR3 is TGTGCCAGCACAGCGGGACATAACTCTGGAAACACCATATATTTT. It specifies CASTAGHNSGNTIYF.

The V and J genes are TRBV11-2 and TRBJ2-7, with a tentative D call TRBD2 (5 bases). Germline values: CDR1 SGHAT, CDR2 FQNNGV. The CDR3 runs 18 residues. The ends were cut back, 0 bases at V and 2 bases at J, with 20 bases in the middle. The CDR3 nucleotides are TGTGCCAGCAGCTTAGAGGCCCCACGGACTGGGATGGCCTACGAGCAGTACTTC. Translation gives CASSLEAPRTGMAYEQYF. Full variable domain (rest looked up from reference TRBV11-2 and TRBJ2-7): EAGVAQSPRYKIIEKRQSVAFWCNPISGHATLYWYQQILGQGPKLLIQFQNNGVVDDSQLPKDRFSAERLKGVDSTLKIQPAKLEDSAVYLCASSLEAPRTGMAYEQYFGPGTRLTVT.

The chain couples TRBV10-3 to TRBJ1-4; 8 bases are shared with TRBD1. The J segment lost 5 bases and the V segment lost 3 bases, leaving 5 bases of the junction unmatched. This CDR3 has 15 residues. The V gene's germline CDR1 is ENHRY and CDR2 SYGVKD. CDR3 nucleotides: TGTGCCATCAGTGATCGGACAGGGTCGAATGAAAAACTGTTTTTT. This gives the protein CAISDRTGSNEKLFF.

This chain connects TRBV2 to TRBJ2-7; TRBD1 matches 8 bases. V gave up 9 bases and J gave up 1 base; unmatched junction bases: 8. The CDR3 totals 14 residues. Per the germline V gene, CDR1 is SNHLY and CDR2 is FYNNEI. The DNA for the CDR3 is TGTGCCAGTAAGGACAGGGATTTTTCCTACGAGCAGTACTTC. Translated: CASKDRDFSYEQYF.

The chain has TRBV5-4 and TRBJ2-7, with 12 bases matching TRBD1. V shed 3 bases, J shed 5 bases, and the junction held 3 bases outside the gene matches. Germline V gene data show CDR1 as SGHNT and CDR2 as YYREEE (reference sequence). The CDR3 length is 14 residues. The CDR3 sequence: CASSSGQGANEQYF. The DNA of the CDR3 is TGTGCCAGCAGCTCGGGACAGGGGGCTAACGAGCAGTACTTC.

The rearrangement links TRBV7-6 to TRBJ2-7; TRBD1 matches 7 bases. After removal of 7 bases from V and 0 bases from J, the junction contained 12 bases not matched to a gene. CDR3 length: 16 residues. The germline gives CDR1 SGHVS, CDR2 FNYEAQ. The CDR3 loop reads CASTKRPGQSSYEQYF. CDR3 bases: TGTGCCAGCACCAAACGACCGGGACAGTCCTCCTACGAGCAGTACTTC.

The chain couples TRBV14 to TRBJ2-3; TRBD1 is a possible D gene (6 bases). The V end lost 2 bases, the J end lost 2 bases, and 8 bases lay between the germline ends. The CDR3 is made up of 14 amino acids. Germline V gives CDR1 SGHDN, CDR2 FVKESK. The CDR3 bases are TGTGCCAGCAGCCAATGGGACACCACAGATACGCAGTATTTT. Residues: CASSQWDTTDTQYF.

This chain uses TRBV5-1 with TRBJ1-2; 9 bases fit TRBD1. The CDR3 is 17 amino acids. Germline CDR1 SGHRS, CDR2 YFSETQ. Trimming at V came to 0 bases and at J to 5 bases, leaving 11 bases not matched to a gene. The CDR3 nucleotides are TGCGCCAGCAGCTTGGAAACAGGGGGCCCAACCCTTTATGGCTACACCTTC. It specifies CASSLETGGPTLYGYTF.

DNA for the CDR3: TGTGCCAGTAGTTCGTCGAACACCGGGGAGCTGTTTTTT. Protein: CASSSSNTGELFF. The V call is TRBV19, the J call TRBJ2-2, with unresolved D. The V and J ends lost 5 bases and 0 bases respectively, with 4 bases between them. Germline V gene data show CDR1 as LNHDA and CDR2 as SQIVND (reference sequence). The CDR3 consists of 13 residues.

The genes are TRBV18 and TRBJ2-1, with 8 nucleotides matching TRBD1. Per the germline V gene, CDR1 is KGHSH and CDR2 is LQKENI. With V trimmed by 0 bases and J by 4 bases, 5 bases remained unmatched. The length of the CDR3 is 16 residues. The CDR3 sequence is CASSPPGQGAYNEQFF. The CDR3 DNA follows: TGTGCCAGCTCACCACCGGGTCAGGGGGCTTACAATGAGCAGTTCTTC. The full variable domain, with the rest looked up from reference TRBV18 and TRBJ2-1, is NAGVMQNPRHLVRRRGQEARLRCSPMKGHSHVYWYRQLPEEGLKFMVYLQKENIIDESGMPKERFSAEFPKEGPSILRIQQVVRGDSAAYFCASSPPGQGAYNEQFFGPGTRLTVL.

The chain recombines TRBV5-6 with TRBJ2-2; TRBD2 matches 7 bases. V shed 3 bases and J 1 base; nucleotides not matched to a gene: 9. This CDR3 is built from 17 residues. Germline V gene data show CDR1 as SGHDT and CDR2 as YYEEEE. This CDR3 is CASSSSWRERNTGELFF. The CDR3 DNA reads as TGTGCCAGCAGCTCCTCCTGGCGGGAGAGGAACACCGGGGAGCTGTTTTTT.